This is a list of T cell receptor beta chains from one sample in a study of Graves' ophthalmopathy and Graves' hyperthyroidism. TCRdb redid the calling of the multiplex PCR reads with MiXCR, one entry per CDR3 protein. The table lists about 700,000 distinct CDR3 sequences, more than 40% of them singletons. The sample was peripheral blood. The receptors shown here come from an adult man with Graves' ophthalmopathy. CDR3s include the opening cysteine and the closing phenylalanine or tryptophan. Fields, in order: V gene, clone size, J gene, D gene, CDR3 DNA, CDR3 protein. A D gene is named only where the DNA matches it firmly. Part of the rows lack a size; the others show once, few, many or a class for expanded clones.

v_gene: TRBV6-6
abundance: NA
j_gene: TRBJ2-7
d_gene: NA
CDR3nt: TGTGCCAGCAGTTACGTCAGGAACTCCGAGCAGTACTTC
CDR3aa: CASSYVRNSEQYF

v_gene: TRBV29-1
abundance: NA
j_gene: TRBJ2-5
d_gene: TRBD1
CDR3nt: TGCAGCGTAGTAGGGACAGGGCGCGAGACCCAGTACTTC
CDR3aa: CSVVGTGRETQYF

v_gene: TRBV6-6
abundance: many
j_gene: TRBJ2-7
d_gene: NA
CDR3nt: TGTGCCAGCAGTTACAGGTCGTACTACGAGCAGTACTTC
CDR3aa: CASSYRSYYEQYF

v_gene: TRBV29-1
abundance: NA
j_gene: TRBJ1-5
d_gene: NA
CDR3nt: TGCAGCGTTGAACGGACAGAAGAGACCCAGCATTTT
CDR3aa: CSVERTEETQHF

v_gene: TRBV5-4
abundance: NA
j_gene: TRBJ2-7
d_gene: TRBD1
CDR3nt: TGTGCCAGCAGCCTATGGACAGGGCAACACGAGCAGTACTTC
CDR3aa: CASSLWTGQHEQYF

v_gene: TRBV19
abundance: NA
j_gene: TRBJ1-5
d_gene: TRBD1
CDR3nt: TGTGCCACCTCGCGGACAGGGGAGCGCAATCAGCATTTT
CDR3aa: CATSRTGERNQHF

v_gene: TRBV7-2
abundance: NA
j_gene: TRBJ1-2
d_gene: NA
CDR3nt: TGTGCCAGCCAAGCCTCGGACAGCTATGGCTACACCTTC
CDR3aa: CASQASDSYGYTF

v_gene: TRBV24-1
abundance: many
j_gene: TRBJ2-7
d_gene: TRBD1
CDR3nt: TGTGCCACCAGTGGGGGACAGGGTCCCTACGAGCAGTACTTC
CDR3aa: CATSGGQGPYEQYF

v_gene: TRBV2
abundance: many
j_gene: TRBJ1-6
d_gene: NA
CDR3nt: TGTGCCAGCAGTGCGGCGGGGCATTCACCCCTCCACTTT
CDR3aa: CASSAAGHSPLHF

v_gene: TRBV7-9
abundance: few
j_gene: TRBJ1-1
d_gene: NA
CDR3nt: TGTGCCGGCAGCTTAGCGGGGGGGGGGACTGAAGCTTTCTTT
CDR3aa: CAGSLAGGGTEAFF

v_gene: TRBV20-1
abundance: NA
j_gene: TRBJ1-3
d_gene: TRBD1
CDR3nt: TGCAGTGCTTCCACAGGGGCCCTCTCTGGAAACACCATATATTTT
CDR3aa: CSASTGALSGNTIYF

v_gene: TRBV6-5
abundance: many
j_gene: TRBJ1-5
d_gene: NA
CDR3nt: TGTGCCAGCAGTTACTCTTTCCAGCCCCAGCATTTT
CDR3aa: CASSYSFQPQHF

v_gene: TRBV20-1
abundance: NA
j_gene: TRBJ1-3
d_gene: TRBD1
CDR3nt: TGCAGTGCAAACAGGGGGCTGGGGGAGGACACCATATATTTT
CDR3aa: CSANRGLGEDTIYF

v_gene: TRBV12-3/TRBV12-4
abundance: many
j_gene: TRBJ1-2
d_gene: NA
CDR3nt: TGTGCCAGCAGCCGCGGCTATGGCTACACCTTC
CDR3aa: CASSRGYGYTF

v_gene: TRBV9
abundance: many
j_gene: TRBJ2-1
d_gene: TRBD2
CDR3nt: TGTGCCAGCAGCGTAGGACTAGCGGGCACCTACAATGAGCAGTTCTTC
CDR3aa: CASSVGLAGTYNEQFF

v_gene: TRBV19
abundance: NA
j_gene: TRBJ1-2
d_gene: TRBD1
CDR3nt: TGTGCCAGTAGACGGGACAGGGACTACACCTTC
CDR3aa: CASRRDRDYTF

v_gene: TRBV7-8
abundance: many
j_gene: TRBJ1-4
d_gene: NA
CDR3nt: TGTGCCAGCGGCATGAATTCAGCCGAAACTAATGAAAAACTGTTTTTT
CDR3aa: CASGMNSAETNEKLFF

v_gene: TRBV7-2
abundance: NA
j_gene: TRBJ2-1
d_gene: TRBD2
CDR3nt: TGTGCCAGCAGCTTGGGACTAGCGGGGGGGCACGAGCAGTTCTTC
CDR3aa: CASSLGLAGGHEQFF

v_gene: TRBV19
abundance: many
j_gene: TRBJ1-5
d_gene: NA
CDR3nt: TGTGCCAGTAGTGAGGGGCATAGCAATCAGCCCCAGCATTTT
CDR3aa: CASSEGHSNQPQHF

v_gene: TRBV6-2/TRBV6-3
abundance: NA
j_gene: TRBJ1-6
d_gene: NA
CDR3nt: TGTGCCAGCAGTTTCGGGGACCCCGGTTCACCCCTCCACTTT
CDR3aa: CASSFGDPGSPLHF

v_gene: TRBV6-5
abundance: few
j_gene: TRBJ2-7
d_gene: TRBD1
CDR3nt: TGTGCCAGCAGTCCCGACGGGACAGGGTATGTCTACGAGCAGTACTTC
CDR3aa: CASSPDGTGYVYEQYF

v_gene: TRBV7-6
abundance: many
j_gene: TRBJ2-7
d_gene: TRBD2
CDR3nt: TGTGCCAGCAGCTTCGGACTAGCGGGGACCGAGCAGTACTTC
CDR3aa: CASSFGLAGTEQYF

v_gene: TRBV20-1
abundance: NA
j_gene: TRBJ2-5
d_gene: TRBD2
CDR3nt: TGCAGTGCTATACTTGCCCAGGGACTAGCGGGAGGGCCTGTGGGATTGGAGACCCAGTACTTC
CDR3aa: CSAILAQGLAGGPVGLETQYF

v_gene: TRBV4-2
abundance: NA
j_gene: TRBJ2-2
d_gene: NA
CDR3nt: TGTGCCAGCAGCCAAACTCTACTGATAACCGGGGAGCTGTTTTTT
CDR3aa: CASSQTLLITGELFF

v_gene: TRBV19
abundance: NA
j_gene: TRBJ1-4
d_gene: NA
CDR3nt: TGTGCCAGTAAAACCGGGGGGGCTGGCACTAATGAAAAACTGTTTTTT
CDR3aa: CASKTGGAGTNEKLFF

v_gene: TRBV12-3/TRBV12-4
abundance: few
j_gene: TRBJ1-3
d_gene: TRBD1
CDR3nt: TGTGCCAGCAGCCTGGGCCGCAGGGGGTTAAAGTTGTTTGACACCATATATTTT
CDR3aa: CASSLGRRGLKLFDTIYF

v_gene: TRBV7-9
abundance: many
j_gene: TRBJ2-5
d_gene: NA
CDR3nt: TGTGCCAGCAGCTTAGTCGGGGACCGCCAAGAGACCCAGTACTTC
CDR3aa: CASSLVGDRQETQYF

v_gene: TRBV24-1
abundance: many
j_gene: TRBJ1-5
d_gene: NA
CDR3nt: TGTGCCACCAGTGATACCAGGGAGGGCGGACAGCCCCAGCATTTT
CDR3aa: CATSDTREGGQPQHF

v_gene: TRBV5-1
abundance: NA
j_gene: TRBJ2-1
d_gene: TRBD2
CDR3nt: TGCGCCAGCAGCCCGTCGGGACTAGCGGGAGATGAGCAGTTCTTC
CDR3aa: CASSPSGLAGDEQFF

v_gene: TRBV11-2
abundance: NA
j_gene: TRBJ2-7
d_gene: NA
CDR3nt: TGTGCCAGCAGCTTAGAGTCCCGGGGGCCCTACTACGAGCAGTACTTC
CDR3aa: CASSLESRGPYYEQYF

v_gene: TRBV6-5
abundance: many
j_gene: TRBJ1-2
d_gene: NA
CDR3nt: TGTGCCAGCAGTTACTTTGGGGAATCAGGCGGCTACACCTTC
CDR3aa: CASSYFGESGGYTF

v_gene: TRBV19
abundance: few
j_gene: TRBJ2-7
d_gene: NA
CDR3nt: TGTGCCAGTAAGTCTGAGGGGAGCTCCTACGAGCAGTACTTC
CDR3aa: CASKSEGSSYEQYF

v_gene: TRBV20-1
abundance: NA
j_gene: TRBJ2-7
d_gene: NA
CDR3nt: TGCAGTGCTAGGGGGGCTGGAACGGGTCGGTACGAGCAGTACTTC
CDR3aa: CSARGAGTGRYEQYF

v_gene: TRBV10-3
abundance: many
j_gene: TRBJ1-1
d_gene: TRBD1
CDR3nt: TGTGCCATCAGTAATAATAATGTTGGGACAGGGGCTGAAGCTTTCTTT
CDR3aa: CAISNNNVGTGAEAFF

v_gene: TRBV6-6
abundance: few
j_gene: TRBJ1-1
d_gene: NA
CDR3nt: TGTGCCAGCAGTCACGTCTCGGGAGGGGGAACTGAAGCTTTCTTT
CDR3aa: CASSHVSGGGTEAFF

v_gene: TRBV7-7
abundance: many
j_gene: TRBJ2-3
d_gene: NA
CDR3nt: TGTGCTAGCAGCTTGGGGGGAGTAGGAGATACGCAGTATTTT
CDR3aa: CASSLGGVGDTQYF

v_gene: TRBV7-9
abundance: NA
j_gene: TRBJ2-7
d_gene: TRBD1
CDR3nt: TGTGCCAGCAGCACAGGGGAGCACTACGAGCAGTACTTC
CDR3aa: CASSTGEHYEQYF

v_gene: TRBV5-1
abundance: few
j_gene: TRBJ2-7
d_gene: NA
CDR3nt: TGCGCCAGCAGCTTGGGGCTCGAAGCCTACGAGCAGTACTTC
CDR3aa: CASSLGLEAYEQYF